Sequencing of this T cell receptor (beta chain) was carried out in a study of T cell responses to AZD1222 COVID-19 vaccine. Overall study results and limits: Nearly half of unique spike-specific TCRs reportedly avoided B.1.351 and B.1.1.7 mutated regions. Increases in Spike-specific TCR breadth and depth were seen after two AZD1222 doses. Among vaccine-associated CD4 TCRs, coverage spanned spike, with dominance at 160-218 and 743-854. Sampling captured repertoires only after the peak T cell response.

Germline lookup yields CDR1 SGHTA and CDR2 FQGNSA. This CDR3 contains 17 residues. After removal of 2 bases from V and 1 base from J, the junction contained 7 bases not matched to a gene. Clones were sequenced by immunoSEQ multiplex PCR, and TCRdb holds only the in-frame ones, with some missing. The repertoire holds 120,000 to 150,000 clones, with approximately 94% as singletons. As concerns this clone: Its specificity is not known.

The TCR was taken from an adult in good health. This specimen consisted of peripheral blood, obtained on day 0 of AZD1222 vaccination. This chain links TRBV7-2 with TRBJ2-3, with TRBD2 matching over 9 bases. The CDR3 loop reads CASSLTIAGGGTDTQYF. The DNA for the CDR3 is TGTGCCAGCAGCTTAACAATTGCGGGAGGGGGCACAGATACGCAGTATTTT.